The rows below give T cell receptor beta chains drawn from one sample of a study of shared clonotypes between healthy human individuals. TCRdb's copy holds only in-frame clones and misses some; the assay was immunoSEQ multiplex PCR. The sample carries 550,000 to 700,000 clones, 73% recorded once. The sample taken for sequencing was memory CD4+ T cells sorted from blood. The receptor source for this set is a woman in her twenties or thirties in good health. Each CDR3 is given with its conserved first and last residue. The order of the fields is J gene, clone size, D gene, V gene, CDR3 protein, CDR3 DNA. D genes are given only for firm matches. A clone size is listed for some rows: how often the clone was seen (once, few, many), or a class if it is expanded.

J: TRBJ2-7; size: -; D: -; V: TRBV18; CDR3: CASSPVGGGLGSSYEQYF; DNA: TGTGCCAGCTCACCCGTTGGAGGCGGATTGGGGAGCTCCTACGAGCAGTACTTC
J: TRBJ1-1; size: -; D: TRBD1; V: TRBV7-9; CDR3: CASSTGTGWDTEAFF; DNA: TGTGCCAGCAGCACAGGGACAGGGTGGGACACTGAAGCTTTCTTT
J: TRBJ2-7; size: -; D: TRBD1; V: TRBV7-9; CDR3: CASSLSSWDSEQYF; DNA: TGTGCCAGCAGTTTAAGCAGTTGGGACAGCGAGCAGTACTTC
J: TRBJ1-1; size: -; D: -; V: TRBV7-2; CDR3: CASSSQGNTEAFF; DNA: TGTGCCAGCAGCTCCCAGGGAAACACTGAAGCTTTCTTT
J: TRBJ2-3; size: -; D: -; V: TRBV7-9; CDR3: CASSWGGDTQYF; DNA: TGTGCCAGCAGCTGGGGAGGCGATACGCAGTATTTT
J: TRBJ2-7; size: -; D: TRBD2; V: TRBV2; CDR3: CASSAQGLAGVEQYF; DNA: TGTGCCAGCAGTGCCCAGGGACTAGCGGGAGTCGAGCAGTACTTC
J: TRBJ2-3; size: few; D: TRBD2; V: TRBV10-3; CDR3: CAISDSDGEGRGDTQYF; DNA: TGTGCCATCAGTGACTCAGATGGGGAGGGCCGGGGAGATACGCAGTATTTT
J: TRBJ2-7; size: -; D: -; V: TRBV21-1; CDR3: CASSPRVGTSRYEQYF; DNA: TGTGCCAGCAGCCCCAGGGTCGGGACTAGCAGATACGAGCAGTACTTC
J: TRBJ1-1; size: -; D: -; V: TRBV6-1; CDR3: CASNGGVGTEAFF; DNA: TGTGCCAGCAACGGGGGGGTGGGCACTGAAGCTTTCTTT
J: TRBJ2-2; size: -; D: TRBD1; V: TRBV6-6; CDR3: CASREGQIFTGELFF; DNA: TGTGCCAGCAGAGAGGGACAGATATTCACCGGGGAGCTGTTTTTT
J: TRBJ2-1; size: once; D: -; V: TRBV7-2; CDR3: CASSPRVADEQFF; DNA: TGTGCCAGCAGCCCCCGAGTAGCGGATGAGCAGTTCTTC
J: TRBJ1-2; size: -; D: -; V: TRBV7-6; CDR3: CASSYGGQTNYGYTF; DNA: TGTGCCAGCAGCTACGGGGGTCAGACTAACTATGGCTACACCTTC
J: TRBJ1-2; size: -; D: TRBD1; V: TRBV6-6; CDR3: CASSYSGGTDYGYTF; DNA: TGTGCCAGCAGTTACTCCGGCGGGACAGATTATGGCTACACCTTC
J: TRBJ1-3; size: -; D: -; V: TRBV15; CDR3: CATSALRFGSGNTIYF; DNA: TGTGCCACCAGCGCCCTACGCTTTGGGTCTGGAAACACCATATATTTT
J: TRBJ2-5; size: -; D: -; V: TRBV28; CDR3: CASSKLERETQYF; DNA: TGTGCCAGCAGCAAACTAGAACGAGAGACCCAGTACTTC
J: TRBJ1-4; size: few; D: -; V: TRBV9; CDR3: CASSVFEGEKLFF; DNA: TGTGCCAGCAGCGTTTTCGAGGGTGAAAAACTGTTTTTT
J: TRBJ2-7; size: -; D: TRBD1; V: TRBV28; CDR3: CASSLSLPGQGADEQYF; DNA: TGTGCCAGCAGTTTATCGCTTCCGGGGCAGGGGGCAGACGAGCAGTACTTC
J: TRBJ2-1; size: once; D: TRBD1; V: TRBV7-6; CDR3: CASSLRQGDYEQFF; DNA: TGTGCCAGCAGCTTAAGACAGGGGGACTATGAGCAGTTCTTC
J: TRBJ2-3; size: -; D: -; V: TRBV18; CDR3: CASSPPALTDTQYF; DNA: TGTGCCAGCTCACCACCGGCATTGACAGATACGCAGTATTTT
J: TRBJ2-7; size: -; D: -; V: TRBV7-9; CDR3: CASSLVLEAASSYEQYF; DNA: TGTGCCAGCAGCTTAGTCCTTGAGGCGGCCAGCTCCTACGAGCAGTACTTC
J: TRBJ2-2; size: -; D: -; V: TRBV7-8; CDR3: CASSMNRDTGELFF; DNA: TGTGCCAGCAGCATGAACAGGGACACCGGGGAGCTGTTTTTT
J: TRBJ2-7; size: -; D: -; V: TRBV15; CDR3: CATSNRVGEQYF; DNA: TGTGCCACCAGCAACAGGGTCGGCGAGCAGTACTTC
J: TRBJ2-7; size: -; D: -; V: TRBV5-5; CDR3: CASSPATSHNPYEQYF; DNA: TGTGCCAGCAGCCCGGCGACTAGTCACAACCCGTACGAGCAGTACTTC
J: TRBJ2-7; size: -; D: -; V: TRBV10-1; CDR3: CASSGERSYEQYF; DNA: TGCGCCAGCAGTGGTGAGCGGTCCTACGAGCAGTACTTC